The T cell receptor (beta chain) described here comes from a study of cytotoxic CD8 clonotypes in ibrutinib-treated CLL. Turning to the study itself: Response sampling came at median around 12 months of treatment, ranging roughly 6 to 40 months. Overall study findings and caveats: Rare overall, public clonotypes shrank or held steady under therapy.

V dropped 8 bases and J dropped 3 bases, with 14 bases sitting between them. Germline V gene sequence: CDR1 LNHDA, CDR2 SQIVND (reference sequence). The CDR3 has 15 amino acids. Profiled with immunoSEQ multiplex PCR; TCRdb holds only in-frame clones, not every one. This table holds some 150,000 clones, around 76% found once. This clone was seen ten or more times. Its antigen remains unknown. Sequenced material: PBMCs, taken after 24 months of ibrutinib treatment. The sequence was collected from a human donor with chronic lymphocytic leukemia. The chain couples TRBV19 to TRBJ2-6, with TRBD1 as a possible D gene (8 bases). The CDR3 DNA reads TGTGCCAGTGGACAGGGACTACTTGGGGCCAACGTCCTGACTTTC. Translation gives CASGQGLLGANVLTF.